The clone carrying this TCR beta chain was picked up many times. Germline values: CDR1 MRHNA, CDR2 SNTAGT. CDR3 length: 15 amino acids. V lost 4 bases and J 6 bases, leaving 16 bases between the germline ends. This sample stems from a study of metastatic and nonmetastatic thyroid tumors. Study overall: Comparison of repertoires was carried out across blood and tumor or nodule tissue from malignant and benign thyroid patients.

TCRdb redid the clone calls on the PCR reads using MiXCR. The repertoire includes about 16,000 clones, 25% to 30% of them detected once, and around 12% sits in the top ten. Thyroid surgery had not been preceded by any treatment in any patient. This rearrangement joins TRBV6-4 to TRBJ2-1, with D possibly TRBD2 on 6 matching bases. The source of this sequence is a male donor with papillary thyroid cancer or a benign thyroid nodule (not recorded which). Some clones in this sample may be carry-over from other donors' samples. The sequenced sample was tumor tissue. This CDR3 reads CASSVGLVGPNEQFF. The CDR3 bases are TGTGCCAGCAGTGTGGGACTTGTGGGTCCCAATGAGCAGTTCTTC.